This TCR beta chain was sequenced in a study of blood T cells in healthy people across ages. Findings of the study overall: A strong correlation was found between TCR beta diversity and the percentage of naive T cells.

This CDR3 is 15 amino acids long. Trimming removed 10 bases from V and 3 bases from J; junction bases left unmatched: 9. CDR1 and CDR2 (germline): MNHEY, SMNVEV (reference sequence). There are a few counts of this clonotype. Antigen: not known. Then a second PCR, running about 6 to 12 cycles, was carried out with a sample-barcoded 5' primer and a J-beta primer mix. TCRdb recomputed calls from the 5' RACE reads with MiXCR, one row per CDR3 protein. The repertoire holds more than 700,000 distinct CDR3 sequences, 53% seen once, with around 41% in the top ten. Sequenced: blood. This clonotype originated in an elderly man in good health. The chain links TRBV27 to TRBJ1-5, with TRBD1 identical over 10 bases. For the CDR3, the DNA is TGTGCCACGGAAGACAGGGGGCCAATCAATCAGCCCCAGCATTTT. Translated, it gives CATEDRGPINQPQHF.